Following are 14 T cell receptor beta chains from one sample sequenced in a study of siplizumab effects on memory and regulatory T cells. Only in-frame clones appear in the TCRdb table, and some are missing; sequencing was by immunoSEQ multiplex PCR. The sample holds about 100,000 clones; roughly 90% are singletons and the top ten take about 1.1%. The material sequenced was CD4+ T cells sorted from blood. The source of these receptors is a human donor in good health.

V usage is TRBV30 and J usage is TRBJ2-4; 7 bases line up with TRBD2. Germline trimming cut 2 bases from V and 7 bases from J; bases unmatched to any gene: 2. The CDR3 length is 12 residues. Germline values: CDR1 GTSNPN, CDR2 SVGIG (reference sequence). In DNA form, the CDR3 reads TGTGCCTGGAGTTTCGGGGGGAACATTCAGTACTTC. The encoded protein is CAWSFGGNIQYF.

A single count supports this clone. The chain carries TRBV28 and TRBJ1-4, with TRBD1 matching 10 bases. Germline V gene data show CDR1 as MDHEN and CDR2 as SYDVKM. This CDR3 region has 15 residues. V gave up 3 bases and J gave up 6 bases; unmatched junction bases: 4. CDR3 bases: TGTGCCAGCAGTTTTACCGGGACAGGGGATGAAAAACTGTTTTTT. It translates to CASSFTGTGDEKLFF. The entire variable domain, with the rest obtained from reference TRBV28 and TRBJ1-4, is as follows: DVKVTQSSRYLVKRTGEKVFLECVQDMDHENMFWYRQDPGLGLRLIYFSYDVKMKEKGDIPEGYSVSREKKERFSLILESASTNQTSMYLCASSFTGTGDEKLFFGSGTQLSVL.

The CDR3 nucleotides read TGTGCCAGCAGCGAACGGACGGGCCGGCCCCAGCATTTT. Translating gives CASSERTGRPQHF. V and J are TRBV7-8 and TRBJ1-5, with unresolved D. CDR3 length: 13 residues. Germline V gene data show CDR1 as SGHVS and CDR2 as FQNEAQ. V dropped 5 bases and J dropped 9 bases, with 14 bases sitting between them.

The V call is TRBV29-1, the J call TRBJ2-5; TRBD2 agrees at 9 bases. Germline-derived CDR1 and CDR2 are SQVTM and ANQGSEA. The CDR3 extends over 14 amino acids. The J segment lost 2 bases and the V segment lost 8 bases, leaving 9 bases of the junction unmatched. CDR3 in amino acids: CSPGVAGDQETQYF. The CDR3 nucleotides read TGCAGCCCTGGGGTAGCGGGAGATCAAGAGACCCAGTACTTC.

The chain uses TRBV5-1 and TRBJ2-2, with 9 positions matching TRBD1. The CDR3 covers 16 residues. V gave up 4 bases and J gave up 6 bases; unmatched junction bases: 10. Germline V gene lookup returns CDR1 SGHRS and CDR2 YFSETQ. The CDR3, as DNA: TGCGCCAGCAGCATACCGGGACAGGGAGGATCCGGGGAGCTGTTTTTT. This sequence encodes CASSIPGQGGSGELFF.

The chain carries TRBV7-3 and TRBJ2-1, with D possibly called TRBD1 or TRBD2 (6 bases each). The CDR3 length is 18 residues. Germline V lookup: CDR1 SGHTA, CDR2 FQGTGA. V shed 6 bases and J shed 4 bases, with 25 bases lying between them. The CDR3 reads CASSLAPTGRGGYNEQFF. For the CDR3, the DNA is TGTGCCAGCAGTCTCGCTCCCACAGGGAGAGGAGGGTACAATGAGCAGTTCTTC.

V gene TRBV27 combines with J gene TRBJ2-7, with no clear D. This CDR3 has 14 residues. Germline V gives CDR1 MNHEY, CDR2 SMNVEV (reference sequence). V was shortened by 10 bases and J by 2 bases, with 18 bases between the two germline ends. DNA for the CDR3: TGTGCCATCTCCTCGGGTAGTCTCCCCTACGAGCAGTACTTC. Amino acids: CAISSGSLPYEQYF.

In DNA, the CDR3 is TGTGCCAGCAGCCGGAGCGGGGGCACAGATACGCAGTATTTT. Translating gives CASSRSGGTDTQYF. The genes are TRBV7-3 and TRBJ2-3, with TRBD2 matching over 7 bases. The CDR3 is 14 residues long. The germline V gene has CDR1 SGHTA and CDR2 FQGTGA. V lost 5 bases to trimming and J lost 1 base; unmatched junction nucleotides: 3.

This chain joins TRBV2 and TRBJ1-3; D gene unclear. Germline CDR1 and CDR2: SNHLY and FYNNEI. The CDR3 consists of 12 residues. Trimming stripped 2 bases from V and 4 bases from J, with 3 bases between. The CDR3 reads CASSERGNTIYF. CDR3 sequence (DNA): TGTGCCAGCAGTGAAAGGGGAAACACCATATATTTT.

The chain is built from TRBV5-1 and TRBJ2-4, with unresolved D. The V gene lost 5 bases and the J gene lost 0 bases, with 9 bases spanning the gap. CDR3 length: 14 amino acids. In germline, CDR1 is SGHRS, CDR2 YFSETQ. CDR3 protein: CASSLTLAKNIQYF. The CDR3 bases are TGCGCCAGCAGTCTGACATTAGCCAAAAACATTCAGTACTTC.

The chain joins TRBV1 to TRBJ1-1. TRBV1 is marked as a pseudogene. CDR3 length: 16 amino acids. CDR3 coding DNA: TGCACCAGCAGCCAAGAACACGGGCCAGACTTCACTGAAGCTTTCTTT. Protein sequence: CTSSQEHGPDFTEAFF.

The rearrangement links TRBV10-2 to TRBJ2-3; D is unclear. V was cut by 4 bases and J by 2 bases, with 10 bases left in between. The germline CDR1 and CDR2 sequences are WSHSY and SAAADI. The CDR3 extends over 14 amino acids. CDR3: CASSARKLTDTQYF. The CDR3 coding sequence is TGCGCCAGCAGTGCCCGGAAACTCACAGATACGCAGTATTTT.

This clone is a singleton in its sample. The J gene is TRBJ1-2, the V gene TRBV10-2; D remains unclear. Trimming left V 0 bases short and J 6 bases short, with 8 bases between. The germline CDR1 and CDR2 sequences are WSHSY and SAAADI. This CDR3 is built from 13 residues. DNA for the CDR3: TGCGCCAGCAGTGAGTCGAGCGGGAATGGCTACACCTTC. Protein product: CASSESSGNGYTF.

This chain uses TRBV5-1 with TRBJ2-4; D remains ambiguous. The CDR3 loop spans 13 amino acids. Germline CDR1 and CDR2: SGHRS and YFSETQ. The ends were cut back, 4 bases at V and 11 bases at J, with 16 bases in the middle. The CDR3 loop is CASSPSDTLLQYF. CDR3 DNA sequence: TGCGCCAGCAGCCCCAGTGATACCCTCCTTCAGTACTTC.